This T cell receptor beta chain was observed in a study of Graves' ophthalmopathy and Graves' hyperthyroidism. This clonotype was seen many times. The authors amplified TCR beta CDR3 regions, and they did so from RNA transcripts for repertoire sequencing. HTBI-primed RT-PCR formed the first round, and a multiplex PCR formed the second. TCRdb ran MiXCR on the multiplex PCR reads and lists one entry per CDR3 protein. Here the sample spans 600,000 to 700,000 distinct CDR3 sequences, roughly 39% being singletons. The germline V gene has CDR1 SGDLS and CDR2 YYNGEE. This CDR3 is built from 14 residues. V shed 0 bases and J shed 2 bases, with 9 bases lying between them.

Material: peripheral blood. The chain employs TRBV9 and TRBJ2-7; D is ambiguous. This TCR was recovered from an adult man with Graves' ophthalmopathy. This CDR3 is CASSVDPATYEQYF. As DNA, the CDR3 is TGTGCCAGCAGCGTAGACCCGGCAACCTACGAGCAGTACTTC.